These T cell receptor beta chains were read from a single sample in a study of preoperative IRX-2 immunotherapy in early breast cancer. The method was immunoSEQ multiplex PCR; TCRdb's version includes in-frame clones alone and lacks a portion of them. Of 20,000 to 30,000 clones in the sample, approximately 80% were seen once. The sample here was lymph node tissue, taken before IRX-2 immunotherapy. These receptors all come from a human donor with breast cancer. Both conserved end residues are part of each CDR3. Fields, in order: J gene, clone size, D gene, V gene, CDR3 protein, CDR3 DNA. A D gene is named only where the DNA matches it firmly. Some rows have no size entry. The others give once, few or many, or a class for an expanded clone.

>TRBJ2-3|NA|TRBD1|TRBV4-1
CASSQQGASTDTQYF
TGCGCCAGCAGCCAACAGGGGGCTAGCACAGATACGCAGTATTTT
>TRBJ1-2|NA|NA|TRBV30
CAWSSGQKVRYTF
TGTGCCTGGAGTTCCGGCCAGAAAGTGCGCTACACCTTC
>TRBJ1-1|NA|NA|TRBV6-8
CAIRTTANTEAFF
TGTGCCATCAGAACTACAGCGAACACTGAAGCTTTCTTT
>TRBJ2-3|NA|TRBD2|TRBV29-1
CSVAEAPSGGMFTDTQYF
TGCAGCGTTGCAGAAGCTCCTAGCGGGGGGATGTTCACAGATACGCAGTATTTT
>TRBJ2-5|NA|TRBD2|TRBV10-2
CASSSGLAGFLSFQIPQYF
TGCGCCAGCAGTTCGGGACTAGCGGGGTTTTTATCGTTCCAGATCCCCCAGTACTTC
>TRBJ1-1|NA|NA|TRBV19
CASTLAGGLDEAFF
TGTGCCAGTACCCTAGCGGGGGGGTTGGATGAAGCTTTCTTT
>TRBJ2-3|NA|NA|TRBV19
CASSMSTSIDTQYF
TGTGCCAGTAGTATGAGTACATCAATAGATACGCAGTATTTT
>TRBJ2-2|NA|TRBD1|TRBV10-2
CASSEPGQGVRRSGELFF
TGCGCCAGCAGTGAGCCGGGACAGGGGGTCCGAAGGTCCGGGGAGCTGTTTTTT
>TRBJ2-6|NA|NA|TRBV19
CASSIQAGSGANVLTF
TGTGCCAGTAGTATCCAGGCAGGTTCTGGGGCCAACGTCCTGACTTTC
>TRBJ1-5|NA|TRBD1|TRBV19
CASSDTGDQPQHF
TGTGCCAGTAGCGACACAGGGGACCAGCCCCAGCATTTT
>TRBJ1-3|NA|NA|TRBV19
CASSIRTGSSGNTIYF
TGTGCCAGTAGTATAAGGACGGGGAGCTCTGGAAACACCATATATTTT
>TRBJ1-6|NA|NA|TRBV14
CASSQDLPVYSPLHF
TGTGCCAGCAGCCAAGATCTACCCGTTTATTCACCCCTCCACTTT
>TRBJ1-4|NA|NA|TRBV11-3
CASSLRETNEKLFF
TGTGCCAGCAGCTTAAGGGAAACTAATGAAAAACTGTTTTTT
>TRBJ2-1|NA|TRBD2|TRBV18
CASSPRGKTSGYNEQFF
TGTGCCAGCTCACCACGAGGGAAGACTAGCGGGTACAATGAGCAGTTCTTC
>TRBJ2-7|few|TRBD1|TRBV11-3
CASSLGTGTGEQYF
TGTGCCAGCAGCCTGGGGACAGGGACTGGAGAGCAGTACTTC
>TRBJ2-1|NA|TRBD2|TRBV6-8
CASRGSPGLASNEQFF
TGTGCCAGCAGGGGAAGTCCGGGACTAGCGAGCAATGAGCAGTTCTTC
>TRBJ1-2|NA|TRBD1|TRBV11-3
CASSSTGTGGRGFHGYTF
TGTGCCAGCAGCTCCACCGGGACAGGGGGCCGAGGTTTTCATGGCTACACTTTC
>TRBJ2-6|NA|NA|TRBV7-1
CASSQVRGTGVEGSGGANVLTF
TGTGCCAGCAGCCAAGTACGCGGGACCGGTGTAGAAGGTAGTGGTGGGGCCAACGTCCTGACTTTC
>TRBJ2-3|NA|NA|TRBV6-8
CASGKGEITDTQYF
TGTGCCAGCGGGAAGGGAGAGATCACAGATACGCAGTATTTT
>TRBJ1-4|NA|NA|TRBV6-7
CASSTGTYEKLFF
TGTGCCAGCAGTACGGGGACATATGAAAAACTGTTTTTT
>TRBJ1-2|NA|NA|TRBV30
CAWTQGRDYGYTF
TGTGCCTGGACTCAGGGCCGCGACTATGGCTACACCTTC
>TRBJ2-3|few|NA|TRBV11-3
CASSLLEGVDTQYF
TGTGCCAGCAGCCTCCTGGAGGGGGTGGATACGCAGTATTTT
>TRBJ1-1|NA|NA|TRBV11-3
CASSLWTGNTEAFF
TGTGCCAGCAGCTTATGGACGGGGAACACTGAAGCTTTCTTT
>TRBJ2-2|NA|TRBD2|TRBV5-1
CASSLVSSGGAGELFF
TGCGCCAGCAGCTTGGTTTCCAGCGGGGGGGCCGGGGAGCTGTTTTTT
>TRBJ2-2|few|NA|TRBV11-3
CASSPVRGPNTGELFF
TGTGCCAGCAGCCCGGTCAGGGGTCCGAACACCGGGGAGCTGTTTTTT
>TRBJ1-5|NA|NA|TRBV6-8
CASRLAGDSNQPQHF
TGTGCCAGCCGACTAGCGGGGGATAGCAATCAGCCCCAGCATTTT
>TRBJ1-1|NA|NA|TRBV6-8
CASSFPGGAGAFF
TGTGCCAGCAGTTTCCCCGGGGGTGCAGGAGCTTTCTTT
>TRBJ1-3|NA|NA|TRBV6-8
CASTPKRNTIYF
TGTGCCAGCACCCCCAAACGAAACACCATATATTTT
>TRBJ2-1|NA|NA|TRBV19
CASSMWLALNYNEQFF
TGTGCCAGTAGTATGTGGCTAGCGCTAAACTACAATGAGCAGTTCTTC
>TRBJ2-2|NA|TRBD1|TRBV11-3
CASSSATGLNTGELFF
TGTGCCAGCAGCTCGGCGACAGGGTTAAACACCGGGGAGCTGTTTTTT
>TRBJ2-2|NA|NA|TRBV7-1
CASSLEAGGELFF
TGTGCTAGCAGCTTAGAAGCCGGTGGGGAGCTGTTTTTT
>TRBJ1-5|few|NA|TRBV14
CASSQTLGQPQHF
TGTGCCAGCAGCCAAACTCTGGGTCAGCCCCAGCATTTT
>TRBJ2-1|NA|NA|TRBV5-1
CASSPRIQGNEQFF
TGCGCCAGCAGCCCCAGGATACAGGGCAATGAGCAGTTCTTC
>TRBJ2-1|once|TRBD1|TRBV5-1
CASSLTGTGYTVNEQFF
TGCGCCAGCAGCTTGACCGGGACAGGGTATACAGTCAATGAGCAGTTCTTC
>TRBJ1-1|NA|TRBD1|TRBV6-8
CASSWDRRGINTEAFF
TGTGCCAGCAGTTGGGACAGGAGGGGGATTAACACTGAAGCTTTCTTT
>TRBJ2-5|NA|NA|TRBV11-3
CASSLSEGWQETQYF
TGTGCCAGCAGCTTAAGTGAGGGGTGGCAAGAGACCCAGTACTTC
>TRBJ1-2|NA|TRBD1|TRBV11-3
CASSPWTGSHYGYTF
TGTGCCAGCAGCCCATGGACAGGGTCACACTATGGCTACACCTTC
>TRBJ2-7|NA|NA|TRBV19
CASSMRDGGPYEQYF
TGTGCCAGTAGTATGCGGGACGGGGGCCCCTACGAGCAGTACTTC
>TRBJ1-4|NA|NA|TRBV5-1
CASSLGTENEKLFF
TGCGCCAGCAGCTTGGGGACAGAGAATGAAAAACTGTTTTTT
>TRBJ1-5|NA|NA|TRBV6-8
CASRRLNSNQPQHF
TGTGCCAGCCGACGGCTAAATAGCAATCAGCCCCAGCATTTT
>TRBJ1-2|NA|NA|TRBV23-1
CASSLKGVSSGGYTF
TGCGCCAGCAGCCTTAAGGGCGTATCCTCTGGAGGCTACACCTTC